This TCR beta chain was sequenced for a study of T cells in Graves' hyperthyroidism and ophthalmopathy. Over 18 months, lack of ophthalmopathy progression marked Graves' hyperthyroidism as stable. The germline gives CDR1 SGHAT, CDR2 FQNNGV. V shed 7 bases and J shed 0 bases, with 12 bases lying between them. The CDR3 loop spans 15 amino acids. Authors of the study amplified TCR beta CDR3 regions from RNA transcripts. The TCR CDR3 was amplified in a first-round RT-PCR using the HTBI primer set. MiXCR, applied by TCRdb to the multiplex PCR reads, yields one record per CDR3 protein. The table includes hundreds of thousands of distinct CDR3 sequences, roughly 14% detected once.

The genes are TRBV11-2 and TRBJ1-4; D is unclear. The sequenced material came from blood. The sequence was collected from a woman aged 18 to 35 with Graves' hyperthyroidism. CDR3 amino acids: CASKLGQTTNEKLFF. CDR3 in DNA: TGTGCCAGCAAACTCGGGCAGACAACTAATGAAAAACTGTTTTTT.